The 12 T cell receptor beta chains reported below all come from one sample, sequenced in a study of spatial heterogeneity in lung cancer. Time point defined: blood at routine non-recurrence follow-up after resection. Unsorted samples of tumor, nontumor lung or frozen PBMC had their whole RNA sequenced. TCRdb analysed the 5' RACE reads with MiXCR anew, one entry per CDR3 protein. The sample has roughly 120,000 distinct CDR3 sequences; roughly an eighth are singletons. Sequencing used PBMCs, obtained at follow-up. These receptors all stem from a male donor with early-stage non-small cell lung cancer.

CDR3 DNA: TGCGCCAGCAGCCCAACACAGGGTCAAGCTTTCTTT. Residues: CASSPTQGQAFF. The rearrangement uses TRBV4-1 and TRBJ1-1; a possible D gene is TRBD1 (6 bases). V dropped 4 bases and J dropped 9 bases, with 12 bases sitting between them. The CDR3 consists of 12 residues. CDR1 and CDR2 from the germline V gene are MGHRA and YSYEKL.

This chain joins TRBV2 and TRBJ1-2; D not resolved. V was shortened by 2 bases and J by 4 bases, with 8 bases between the two germline ends. Per the germline V gene, CDR1 is SNHLY and CDR2 is FYNNEI. CDR3 size: 13 residues. The CDR3 nucleotides read TGTGCCAGCAGTGAACGGTCGGTCTATGGCTACACCTTC. Translated, it gives CASSERSVYGYTF.

This clonotype was counted a few times. The V gene is TRBV12-3 or TRBV12-4, the J gene TRBJ1-2; D is unresolved. The CDR3 is 11 residues long. The V end was cut by 5 bases, the J end by 4 bases, with 5 bases between. For the CDR3, the DNA is TGTGCCAGCAGTCAAGCCTATGGCTACACCTTC. It codes for CASSQAYGYTF.

The J gene is TRBJ1-3, the V gene TRBV30; D may be TRBD1 (5 bases). The length of the CDR3 is 13 residues. The germline V and J ends were trimmed by 4 bases and 2 bases, with 9 bases remaining between them. Germline values: CDR1 GTSNPN, CDR2 SVGIG (reference sequence). CDR3 bases: TGTGCCTGGAAGGTGACAGCTGGAAACACCATATATTTT. Translated, it gives CAWKVTAGNTIYF.

This rearrangement joins TRBV28 to TRBJ2-7, with TRBD1 identical over 7 bases. The germline CDR1 and CDR2 sequences are MDHEN and SYDVKM. The ends lost 5 bases at V and 0 bases at J; junction bases unmatched: 7. The CDR3 extends over 15 amino acids. This CDR3 reads CASSHRTGLSYEQYF. The CDR3 DNA is TGTGCCAGCAGTCACCGGACAGGCCTCTCCTACGAGCAGTACTTC. The whole variable domain, remainder taken from reference TRBV28 and TRBJ2-7, is DVKVTQSSRYLVKRTGEKVFLECVQDMDHENMFWYRQDPGLGLRLIYFSYDVKMKEKGDIPEGYSVSREKKERFSLILESASTNQTSMYLCASSHRTGLSYEQYFGPGTRLTVT.

Many counts were recorded for this clonotype. The rearrangement uses TRBV29-1 and TRBJ2-7; possibly TRBD2 for D (7 bases). V dropped 0 bases and J dropped 7 bases, with 13 bases sitting between them. The CDR3 has 13 amino acids. Germline CDR1 reads SQVTM; CDR2 reads ANQGSEA. For the CDR3, the DNA is TGCAGCGTTGAAGATCGGGGGGCAAGGGAGCAGTACTTC. The encoded protein is CSVEDRGAREQYF.

This clonotype has a handful of counts. The J gene is TRBJ2-7, the V gene TRBV5-1, with D maybe TRBD1 (6 bases). Germline lookup yields CDR1 SGHRS and CDR2 YFSETQ. The CDR3 consists of 13 residues. The germline V and J ends were trimmed by 4 bases and 3 bases, with 11 bases remaining between them. The CDR3 DNA sequence: TGCGCCAGCAGCAGGGACACTAACTACGAGCAGTACTTC. Amino acids: CASSRDTNYEQYF. Together with reference TRBV5-1 and TRBJ2-7, the CDR3 gives the full variable domain: KAGVTQTPRYLIKTRGQQVTLSCSPISGHRSVSWYQQTPGQGLQFLFEYFSETQRNKGNFPGRFSGRQFSNSRSEMNVSTLELGDSALYLCASSRDTNYEQYFGPGTRLTVT.

The chain recombines TRBV7-9 with TRBJ1-1; no clear D gene. Germline CDR1 reads SEHNR; CDR2 reads FQNEAQ (reference sequence). V was cut by 1 base and J by 3 bases, with 9 bases left in between. The CDR3 loop spans 14 amino acids. CDR3 amino acids: CASSLGLVDTEAFF. The CDR3 DNA is TGTGCCAGCAGCTTAGGGTTAGTGGACACTGAAGCTTTCTTT.

The genes are TRBV4-2 and TRBJ2-1, with D possibly being TRBD1 (5 bases). In germline, CDR1 is LGHNA, CDR2 YNFKEQ. Trimming stripped 3 bases from V and 6 bases from J, with 15 bases between. The CDR3 is made up of 15 amino acids. CDR3 sequence reads: CASSHVEGVGNEQFF. In DNA, the CDR3 is TGTGCCAGCAGCCATGTTGAAGGGGTAGGCAATGAGCAGTTCTTC.

The table lists this clonotype with many counts. The genes are TRBV15 and TRBJ1-4; D gene ambiguous. CDR1 and CDR2 from the germline V gene are LNHNV and YYDKDF (reference sequence). V was cut by 6 bases and J by 8 bases, with 10 bases left in between. The CDR3 loop spans 12 amino acids. The CDR3 sequence is CATSLAQEKLFF. The CDR3 DNA sequence: TGTGCCACCAGTCTTGCTCAGGAAAAACTGTTTTTT. Looking up the rest from reference TRBV15 and TRBJ1-4 gives the full variable domain: DAMVIQNPRYQVTQFGKPVTLSCSQTLNHNVMYWYQQKSSQAPKLLFHYYDKDFNNEADTPDNFQSRRPNTSFCFLDIRSPGLGDTAMYLCATSLAQEKLFFGSGTQLSVL.

The CDR3 loop is CASRTGIGLKGTDTQYF. The DNA for the CDR3 is TGCGCCAGCCGGACAGGGATCGGGCTAAAGGGCACAGATACGCAGTATTTT. This sequence joins TRBV5-1 and TRBJ2-3; 8 nucleotides line up with TRBD1. Germline V gene lookup returns CDR1 SGHRS and CDR2 YFSETQ. V was pared by 7 bases and J by 1 base, with 14 bases of the junction left unmatched. The CDR3 runs 17 residues.

This clonotype has a count of ten or more. The chain has TRBV7-6 and TRBJ2-3; TRBD1 is a possible D gene (6 bases). Germline assignment: CDR1 SGHVS and CDR2 FNYEAQ. Trimming took off 4 bases at V and 8 bases at J, with 10 bases between the two ends. The CDR3 length is 12 residues. This chain's CDR3 is CASSSLRGTQYF. The CDR3, as DNA: TGTGCCAGCAGCTCCCTCAGGGGTACGCAGTATTTT.